A single sample is the source of the 25 T cell receptor beta chains below, sequenced in a study of CD4 T cells in relation to SARS-CoV-2 and coronaviruses. This table comes from immunoSEQ multiplex PCR, and its TCRdb copy is limited to in-frame clones, with some not included. The sample has about 23,000 clones; over 65% are singletons. Their target antigens are unknown. CD4+ T cells from unexposed donors were obtained before the COVID-19 pandemic (2011-2018). After ten to eleven days of culture, CD4+ T cells were isolated. The sequenced sample consisted of CD4+ T cells from PBMCs, cultured in vitro. The source is a human donor in good health.

V usage is TRBV27 and J usage is TRBJ2-2, with D uncertain. V lost 0 bases and J lost 13, with 15 bases in between. CDR1 is MNHEY and CDR2 is SMNVEV in the germline V gene (reference sequence). The CDR3 is 14 residues long. CDR3 in DNA: TGTGCCAGCAGTTTATCGTTTGGCGCCGGTGTGCTGTTTTTT. Its protein product is CASSLSFGAGVLFF.

This chain joins TRBV24-1 and TRBJ1-5; TRBD1 might be the D (6 bases). Trimming stripped 4 bases from V and 2 bases from J, with 14 bases between. This CDR3 region has 16 residues. The germline V gene encodes CDR1 KGHDR and CDR2 SFDVKD. The CDR3 DNA reads as TGTGCCACCAGTGAAACCACAGGGCTCGGCAATCAGCCCCAGCATTTT. Residues: CATSETTGLGNQPQHF.

The rearrangement joins TRBV14 to TRBJ1-2; D is possibly TRBD1 (6 bases). V shed 0 bases and J shed 8 bases, with 19 bases lying between them. The V gene's germline CDR1 is SGHDN and CDR2 FVKESK. This CDR3 contains 16 residues. CDR3 residues: CASSQDWGVQGNGYTF. In DNA form, the CDR3 reads TGTGCCAGCAGCCAAGATTGGGGGGTACAGGGTAACGGCTACACCTTC.

The chain links TRBV19 to TRBJ1-1; 12 nucleotides line up with TRBD1. The germline CDR1 and CDR2 sequences are LNHDA and SQIVND (reference sequence). The V and J ends lost 8 bases and 3 bases, in that order; junction bases with no gene match: 7. The CDR3 runs to 15 residues. The CDR3 nucleotides are TGTGCCAGTCGGGACAGGGGGCGCGTGGACACTGAAGCTTTCTTT. Translating gives CASRDRGRVDTEAFF.

The J gene is TRBJ2-3, the V gene TRBV10-3; 12 bases fit TRBD2. This CDR3 is 15 amino acids long. Trimming took 11 bases from V and 4 from J; bases not matched to a gene: 10. Germline V gene data show CDR1 as ENHRY and CDR2 as SYGVKD. In DNA, the CDR3 is TGTGCCTCGACGTCTAGCGGGAGGGCCCCAGATACGCAGTATTTT. Its protein product is CASTSSGRAPDTQYF.

This clone was seen only once. V is TRBV5-4 and J is TRBJ1-6, with 7 positions matching TRBD1. Trimming removed 4 bases from V and 10 bases from J; junction bases left unmatched: 11. CDR3 length: 15 amino acids. Germline V gene lookup returns CDR1 SGHNT and CDR2 YYREEE (reference sequence). The CDR3 nucleotides read TGTGCCAGCAGCAAACAGGGGTTAGGTGAATCACCCCTCCACTTT. Its protein product is CASSKQGLGESPLHF.

This sequence joins TRBV14 and TRBJ2-5, with 9 nucleotides matching TRBD2. Looked up from germline, CDR1 is SGHDN and CDR2 is FVKESK. After removal of 4 bases from V and 5 bases from J, the junction contained 8 bases not matched to a gene. This CDR3 spans 15 amino acids. The CDR3 DNA follows: TGTGCCAGCAGCCTTCTTAGCGGGAGTCTGGAGACCCAGTACTTC. Translated, it gives CASSLLSGSLETQYF. Full variable domain (rest looked up from reference TRBV14 and TRBJ2-5): EAGVTQFPSHSVIEKGQTVTLRCDPISGHDNLYWYRRVMGKEIKFLLHFVKESKQDESGMPNNRFLAERTGGTYSTLKVQPAELEDSGVYFCASSLLSGSLETQYFGPGTRLLVL.

As DNA, the CDR3 is TGTGCCATCAGTGGGGCGGGCGGGCGCGATACGCAGTATTTT. Amino acids: CAISGAGGRDTQYF. The V and J genes are TRBV10-3 and TRBJ2-3; maybe TRBD2 (5 bases). From germline, CDR1 is ENHRY and CDR2 SYGVKD. The CDR3 has 14 residues. Trimming cost V 4 bases and J 6 bases, with 14 bases left between them.

The chain links TRBV27 to TRBJ2-7, with TRBD1 identical over 8 bases. V shed 2 bases, J shed 1 base, and the junction held 7 bases outside the gene matches. The length of the CDR3 is 16 residues. CDR1 MNHEY and CDR2 SMNVEV come from the germline V gene (reference sequence). CDR3 protein: CASSLGGQGRSYEQYF. CDR3 DNA sequence: TGTGCCAGCAGTTTAGGTGGACAGGGCCGGTCCTACGAGCAGTACTTC.

The chain uses TRBV12-3 or TRBV12-4 and TRBJ1-1; no clear D. V shed 1 base and J shed 11 bases, with 11 bases lying between them. This CDR3 contains 12 residues. CDR3 DNA: TGTGCCAGCAGTTTAGGAGGCGGGAACGCTTTCTTT. Translation gives CASSLGGGNAFF.

The V gene is TRBV10-2, the J gene TRBJ2-3; the match to TRBD2 covers 7 bases. J was trimmed by 1 base and V by 5 bases; bases with no gene match: 18. The germline V gene encodes CDR1 WSHSY and CDR2 SAAADI. CDR3 size: 19 residues. DNA of the CDR3: TGCGCCAGCAGTAAGAACCCACATCGAGCGGGAATAGGCACAGATACGCAGTATTTT. This codes for CASSKNPHRAGIGTDTQYF.

The chain carries TRBV24-1 and TRBJ2-3; TRBD1 matches 11 bases. The CDR3 extends over 13 amino acids. The V segment lost 8 bases and the J segment 12 bases; nucleotides outside the gene matches: 9. The germline gives CDR1 KGHDR, CDR2 SFDVKD. DNA for the CDR3: TGTGCCACCAAGGACAGGGGGCAGTACCCCCAGTATTTT. Its protein product is CATKDRGQYPQYF.

This clone has a handful of counts. This rearrangement joins TRBV7-9 to TRBJ2-7, with 8 positions matching TRBD1. With 4 bases clipped from V and 6 bases from J, the junction kept 8 bases outside the gene matches. Germline values: CDR1 SEHNR, CDR2 FQNEAQ (reference sequence). This CDR3 comprises 14 residues. CDR3 in amino acids: CASSSWTGKLEQYF. CDR3 DNA sequence: TGTGCCAGCAGCTCCTGGACAGGGAAGCTCGAGCAGTACTTC.

V and J are TRBV19 and TRBJ1-2, with D tentatively TRBD1 (6 bases). There are 14 residues in the CDR3. Germline V CDR1 and CDR2: LNHDA, SQIVND (reference sequence). Trimming stripped 5 bases from V and 4 bases from J, with 14 bases between. In DNA form, the CDR3 reads TGTGCCAGTAGTGGCCGGGGGGCCTTCTATGGCTACACCTTC. Residues: CASSGRGAFYGYTF.

The J gene is TRBJ2-5, the V gene TRBV11-1; D call uncertain. This CDR3 has 16 residues. Trimming left V 5 bases short and J 5 bases short, with 21 bases between. Germline CDR1 reads SGHAT; CDR2 reads FQDESV (reference sequence). The chain's CDR3 is CASSGGPIQNLETQYF. The CDR3 DNA follows: TGTGCCAGCAGCGGCGGACCGATCCAGAACCTTGAGACCCAGTACTTC. The full variable domain, its missing parts supplied by reference TRBV11-1 and TRBJ2-5, is EAEVAQSPRYKITEKSQAVAFWCDPISGHATLYWYRQILGQGPELLVQFQDESVVDDSQLPKDRFSAERLKGVDSTLKIQPAELGDSAMYLCASSGGPIQNLETQYFGPGTRLLVL.

The chain is built from TRBV5-6 and TRBJ2-2, with D uncertain. V lost 2 bases and J lost 2, with 7 bases in between. The germline CDR1 and CDR2 sequences are SGHDT and YYEEEE. There are 14 residues in the CDR3. The DNA of the CDR3 is TGTGCCAGCAGCTTCCGGGCCAACACCGGGGAGCTGTTTTTT. Residues: CASSFRANTGELFF.

J is TRBJ2-1 and V is TRBV4-1; 11 positions agree with TRBD2. The junction had 5 bases not matched to a gene; V was cut back by 1 base and J by 6 bases. The V gene's germline CDR1 is MGHRA and CDR2 YSYEKL. The CDR3 covers 16 residues. This CDR3 is CASSQALAGVGNEQFF. The CDR3 DNA sequence: TGCGCCAGCAGCCAAGCACTAGCGGGAGTAGGCAATGAGCAGTTCTTC.

This chain connects TRBV6-5 to TRBJ2-2; possibly TRBD2 for D (7 bases). V gave up 7 bases and J gave up 4 bases, with 13 bases separating them. Germline values: CDR1 MNHEY, CDR2 SVGAGI. This CDR3 has 14 amino acids. The CDR3 DNA follows: TGTGCCAGCACCTTAGGGGGGGGCACCGGGGAGCTGTTTTTT. Its translation is CASTLGGGTGELFF.

The chain has TRBV12-3 or TRBV12-4 and TRBJ1-5; TRBD1 might be the D (6 bases). Trimming removed 3 bases from V and 5 bases from J, with 8 bases in between. The CDR3 extends over 13 amino acids. CDR3 sequence reads: CASSLNRDQPQHF. Written as DNA, the CDR3 is TGTGCCAGCAGTTTGAACAGGGATCAGCCCCAGCATTTT.

This clone was counted only a few times. The rearrangement joins TRBV20-1 to TRBJ2-5, with 7 bases matching TRBD1. V shed 3 bases, J shed 2 bases, and the junction held 12 bases outside the gene matches. The CDR3 runs to 16 residues. CDR1 DFQATT and CDR2 SNEGSKA come from the germline V gene (reference sequence). The CDR3 spells CSASVPWGRGQETQYF. The CDR3 DNA sequence: TGCAGTGCTAGTGTTCCGTGGGGCAGGGGGCAAGAGACCCAGTACTTC.

This clone showed up just a few times. The genes are TRBV10-1 and TRBJ1-5; D remains unclear. V lost 3 bases, J lost 6 bases, and 9 bases lay in between. The CDR3 is 13 amino acids. Germline CDR1 WNHNN, CDR2 SYGVQD (reference sequence). The CDR3 reads CASSDGAAQPQHF. DNA of the CDR3: TGCGCCAGCAGTGACGGAGCAGCTCAGCCCCAGCATTTT.

The V call is TRBV30, the J call TRBJ2-2; weak D call: TRBD2 (5 bases). This CDR3 region has 17 residues. With 2 bases removed from V and 2 bases from J, the gap between germline ends came to 18 bases. Germline V gene lookup returns CDR1 GTSNPN and CDR2 SVGIG (reference sequence). In DNA form, the CDR3 reads TGTGCCTGGAGTTCCAGGACTTTTCAAGCCAACACCGGGGAGCTGTTTTTT. It is translated as CAWSSRTFQANTGELFF. Variable domain in full (rest from reference TRBV30 and TRBJ2-2): SQTIHQWPATLVQPVGSPLSLECTVEGTSNPNLYWYRQAAGRGLQLLFYSVGIGQISSEVPQNLSASRPQDRQFILSSKKLLLSDSGFYLCAWSSRTFQANTGELFFGEGSRLTVL.

The chain has TRBV30 and TRBJ2-6; D is unresolved. Looked up from germline, CDR1 is GTSNPN and CDR2 is SVGIG (reference sequence). The length of the CDR3 is 12 residues. The germline V and J ends were trimmed by 7 bases and 4 bases, with 8 bases remaining between them. CDR3 in amino acids: CASTEGANVLTF. The CDR3 nucleotides are TGTGCCTCCACCGAAGGGGCCAACGTCCTGACTTTC.

In its sample, this clone was seen a few times. The chain couples TRBV5-1 to TRBJ1-6; tentatively, D is TRBD1 (6 bases). The CDR3 extends over 14 amino acids. Trimming took off 2 bases at V and 7 bases at J, with 10 bases between the two ends. Germline CDR1 SGHRS, CDR2 YFSETQ. CDR3 protein: CASSFDRINSPLHF. The CDR3 DNA sequence: TGCGCCAGCAGCTTTGACAGGATCAATTCACCCCTCCACTTT. Full variable domain (outside the CDR3, taken from reference TRBV5-1 and TRBJ1-6): KAGVTQTPRYLIKTRGQQVTLSCSPISGHRSVSWYQQTPGQGLQFLFEYFSETQRNKGNFPGRFSGRQFSNSRSEMNVSTLELGDSALYLCASSFDRINSPLHFGNGTRLTVT.

The table lists this clone with a count of one. J is TRBJ2-7 and V is TRBV18; 8 bases are a match to TRBD1. Losses at the gene ends were 1 base for V and 6 bases for J; bases not matched to a gene: 8. The CDR3 has 15 residues. Germline V CDR1 and CDR2: KGHSH, LQKENI. The CDR3 loop reads CASSPRSDRGGEQYF. The CDR3 DNA follows: TGTGCCAGCTCACCACGAAGCGACAGGGGAGGCGAGCAGTACTTC. Variable domain in full (rest from reference TRBV18 and TRBJ2-7): NAGVMQNPRHLVRRRGQEARLRCSPMKGHSHVYWYRQLPEEGLKFMVYLQKENIIDESGMPKERFSAEFPKEGPSILRIQQVVRGDSAAYFCASSPRSDRGGEQYFGPGTRLTVT.